This T cell receptor beta chain is drawn from a study of shared clonotypes between healthy human individuals. About this clone: Its target is unknown. Other DNA sequences in the sample encode the same CDR3.

Naive-designated CD8 cells lacked CD45RO, were positively enriched for CCR7, and omitted terminally differentiated effector memory CD45RA+ cells. Whole-study results and caveats: Clonotypes that were shared across a few donors made up around 5% of naive CD4 clonotypes.

The authors split each subset's genomic DNA evenly across several immunoSEQ plates. The table came from immunoSEQ multiplex PCR; TCRdb's copy has only in-frame clones and leaves some out. The sample contains around 1.9 million clones, 93% of which appear only once. V was shortened by 0 bases and J by 2 bases, with 5 bases between the two germline ends. Germline V gene lookup returns CDR1 SGHDN and CDR2 FVKESK. This CDR3 region has 13 residues. Sequencing was carried out using naive CD8+ T cells from PBMCs. The TCR sequence derives from a man aged 18 to 30 in good health. Some clones in this sample may be carry-over from other donors' samples. The chain combines TRBV14 with TRBJ2-7; D is uncertain. The CDR3, as DNA: TGTGCCAGCAGCCAAGATCCCGCCTACGAGCAGTACTTC. Amino acid sequence: CASSQDPAYEQYF.